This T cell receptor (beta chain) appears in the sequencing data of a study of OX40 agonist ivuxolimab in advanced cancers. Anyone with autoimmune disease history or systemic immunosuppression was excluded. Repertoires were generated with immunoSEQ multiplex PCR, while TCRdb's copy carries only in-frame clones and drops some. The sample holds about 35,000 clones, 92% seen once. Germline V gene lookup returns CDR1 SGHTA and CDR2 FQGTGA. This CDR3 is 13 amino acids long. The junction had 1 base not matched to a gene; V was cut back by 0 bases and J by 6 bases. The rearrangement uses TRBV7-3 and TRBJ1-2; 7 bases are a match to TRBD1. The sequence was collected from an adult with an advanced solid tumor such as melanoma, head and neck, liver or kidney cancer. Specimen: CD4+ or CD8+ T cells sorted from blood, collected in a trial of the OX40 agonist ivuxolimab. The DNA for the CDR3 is TGTGCCAGCAGCTTAACGCAGGGGGATGGCTACACCTTC. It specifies CASSLTQGDGYTF.